A single TCR beta chain is shown here with its context. This clonotype was counted a few times. Its antigen target is currently unknown. No clone much larger than this one lies a single base away; base qualities are absent. Each patient had bone marrow sampled at the time of active disease. Ficoll-Hypaque density gradient centrifugation was used to isolate the bone marrow mononuclear cells. Myeloma plasma cells were removed and CD138-negative cells were obtained by negative selection following labeling with CD138 magnetic microbeads on a MACS separator. Purity of the isolated cells was checked by flow cytometry on an Attune NxT using CD138 antibodies. TRIzol reagent was used to extract total RNA, which was then quantified with a NanoDrop spectrophotometer. Paired RNA-seq and IR-seq were performed on each patient's CD138-negative bone marrow sample. This entry comes from a study of read filtering for tumor transcriptome and immune sequencing (TCRdb year 2020). Background on the whole study: The cohort had roughly 17 male and roughly 14 female patients with a mean age of around 69 years, ranging from roughly 47 to 85. By revised international staging, 8 patients were R-ISS I, approximately 15 were R-ISS II and over 5 were R-ISS III. After DNase treatment, whole-transcriptome libraries were prepared with the TruSeq RNA Access Library Prep Kit. TCR-region mapped reads per sample ranged from about 3.5 to 11 million with IR-seq versus only roughly 75 to 1273 with RNA-seq. Using the same bone marrow samples, the study compared TCR repertoires obtained by targeted immune repertoire sequencing with those obtained by bulk whole-transcriptome sequencing. A main aim was a read-filtering strategy for immune repertoire data, specifically whether clonotypes supported by a single read should be removed. Here is what the overall study found, with its caveats: The sorted CD138-negative fraction was a mixed bone marrow immune population, not purified T cells. IR-seq captured clonotypes at much higher depth and more reliably than RNA-seq, and smaller IR-seq throughput sufficed to identify most shared clonotypes. The correlation between IR-seq and RNA-seq shared clonotype proportions was increased by removal of single-read clonotypes. Single-read clonotypes made up roughly 80% of clonotypes but only around 4% of total reads in IR-seq, compared with roughly 70% of clonotypes and under 45% of reads in RNA-seq.

The V end loses 1 base and the J end loses 5 bases, and a stretch of 22 bases separates them. The CDR3 holds 17 amino acids from the cysteine to the phenylalanine. The DNA shown is the 51-base CDR3, in frame from base 1. The germline V gene supplies CDR1 SGHRS and CDR2 YFSETQ. Starting from about 400 ng RNA, TCR libraries were constructed with the Immunoverse kit using molecular barcoded adaptors that cover the alpha/delta and beta/gamma chains. TCR library preparation used the same RNA that was used for transcriptome sequencing. TCR libraries were sequenced on an Illumina HiSeq 4000 with 2 x 150 cycles. As for how the authors treated the data: With MiXCR, TCR reads were aligned to human V, D, J and C references and assembled into CDR3 clonotypes, with quality filtering and error correction included. The tcR package in R was used for analysis of clonotype counts and gene usage diversity. For inspection of raw mapping reads, RNA-seq reads were mapped by STAR aligner version 2.5.3a onto GRCh37 of the human genome. To test how sequencing depth affected the clonotypes detected, IR-seq fastq files were randomly downsampled with Seqtk 1.3. TCRdb took the public reads, trimmed them with fastp at Q25, ran MiXCR for clone calling and kept in-frame beta chains. Rows merge per CDR3 protein into single entries with the most common DNA and genes. The V and J calls were not made by the authors but by TCRdb's processing. Across this sample there are approximately 62,000 distinct CDR3 sequences, with roughly 19% seen only once. In total, the top ten clones hold 9.5% to 13% of the sample.

This sequence uses TRBV5-1 and TRBJ2-7; the D gene may be TRBD1 or TRBD2, since each aligns over 6 bases. This receptor was obtained from a donor older than 35 with multiple myeloma. Sequenced: a population of CD138-negative cells sorted from bone marrow. In light of the paper, this sample's cell subset or site label describes: bone marrow mononuclear cells depleted of CD138+ plasma/myeloma cells by negative magnetic selection. The DNA is TGCGCCAGCAGCTTGTGGGGTGGGACGGGGGCGGCGAACGAGCAGTACTTC. Its protein is CASSLWGGTGAANEQYF.